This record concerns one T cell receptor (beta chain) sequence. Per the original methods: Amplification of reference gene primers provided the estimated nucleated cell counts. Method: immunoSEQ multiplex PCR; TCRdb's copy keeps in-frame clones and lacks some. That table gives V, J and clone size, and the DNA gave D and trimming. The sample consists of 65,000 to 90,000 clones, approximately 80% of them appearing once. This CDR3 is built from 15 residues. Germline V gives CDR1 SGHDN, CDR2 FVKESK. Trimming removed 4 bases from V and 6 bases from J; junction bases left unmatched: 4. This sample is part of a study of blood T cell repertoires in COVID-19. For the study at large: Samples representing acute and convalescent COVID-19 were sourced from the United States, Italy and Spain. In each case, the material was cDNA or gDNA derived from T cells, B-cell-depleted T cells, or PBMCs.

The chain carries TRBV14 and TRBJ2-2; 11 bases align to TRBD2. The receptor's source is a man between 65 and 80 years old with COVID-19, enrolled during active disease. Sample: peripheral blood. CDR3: CASSRSLAGAGELFF. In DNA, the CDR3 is TGTGCCAGCAGCCGGTCACTAGCGGGGGCCGGGGAGCTGTTTTTT. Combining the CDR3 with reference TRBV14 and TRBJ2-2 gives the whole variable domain EAGVTQFPSHSVIEKGQTVTLRCDPISGHDNLYWYRRVMGKEIKFLLHFVKESKQDESGMPNNRFLAERTGGTYSTLKVQPAELEDSGVYFCASSRSLAGAGELFFGEGSRLTVL.